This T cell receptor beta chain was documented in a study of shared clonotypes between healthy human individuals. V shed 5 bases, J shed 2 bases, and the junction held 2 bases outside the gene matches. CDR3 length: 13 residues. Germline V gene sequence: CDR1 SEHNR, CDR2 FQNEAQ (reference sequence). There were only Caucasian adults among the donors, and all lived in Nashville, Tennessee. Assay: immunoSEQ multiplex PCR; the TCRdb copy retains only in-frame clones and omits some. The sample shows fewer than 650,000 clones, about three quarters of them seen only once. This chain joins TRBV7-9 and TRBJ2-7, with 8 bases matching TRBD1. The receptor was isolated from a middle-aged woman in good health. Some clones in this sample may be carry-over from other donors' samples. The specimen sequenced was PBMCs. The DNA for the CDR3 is TGTGCCAGCAGCCCGACAGGGGCCTACGAGCAGTACTTC. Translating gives CASSPTGAYEQYF.